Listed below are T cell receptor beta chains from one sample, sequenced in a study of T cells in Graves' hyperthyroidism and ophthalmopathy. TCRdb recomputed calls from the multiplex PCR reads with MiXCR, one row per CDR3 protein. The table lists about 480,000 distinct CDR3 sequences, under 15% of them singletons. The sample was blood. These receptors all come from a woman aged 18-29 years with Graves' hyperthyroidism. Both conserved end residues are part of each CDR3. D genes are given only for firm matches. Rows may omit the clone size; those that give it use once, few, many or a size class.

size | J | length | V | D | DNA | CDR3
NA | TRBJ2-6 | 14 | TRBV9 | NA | TGTGCCAGCAGCGCCCAGACTGGGGCCAACGTCCTGACTTTC | CASSAQTGANVLTF
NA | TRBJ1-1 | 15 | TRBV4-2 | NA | TGTGCCAGCAGCCAAGGGGATAGGAGGGGCACTGAAGCTTTCTTT | CASSQGDRRGTEAFF
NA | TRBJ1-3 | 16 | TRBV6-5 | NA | TGTGCCAGCAGTTACTCACAGTTGAGCTCTGGAAACACCATATATTTT | CASSYSQLSSGNTIYF
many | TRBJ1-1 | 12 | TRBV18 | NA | TGTGCCAGCTCACTACGGACAGCCGGGGCTTTCTTT | CASSLRTAGAFF
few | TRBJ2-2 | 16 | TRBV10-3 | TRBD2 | TGTGCCATCAGAAAGGAGACTAGCGGGGCCACCGGGGAGCTGTTTTTT | CAIRKETSGATGELFF
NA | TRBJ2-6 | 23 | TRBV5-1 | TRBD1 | TGCGCCAGCAGCTTTTTAAGACAGGGGGCGGAAGCCACTAGTCCCTCTGGGGCCAACGTCCTGACTTTC | CASSFLRQGAEATSPSGANVLTF
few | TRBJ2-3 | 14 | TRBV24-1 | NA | TGTGCCACCAGTCCGAGCGGTCCGGTGGATACGCAGTATTTT | CATSPSGPVDTQYF
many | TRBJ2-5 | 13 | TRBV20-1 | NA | TGCAGTGCTAGAGACCCAGGGATGTCGACCCAGTACTTC | CSARDPGMSTQYF
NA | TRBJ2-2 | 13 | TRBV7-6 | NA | TGTGCCAGCAGCTTGGGAATCACCGGGGAGCTGTTTTTT | CASSLGITGELFF
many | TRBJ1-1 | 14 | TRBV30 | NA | TGTGCCTGGAGCCGATGGGGGGGAGATACTGAAGCTTTCTTT | CAWSRWGGDTEAFF
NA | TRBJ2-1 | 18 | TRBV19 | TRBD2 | TGTGCCAGTAGTACTACCCGCGGGACTAGGGTTACCTACAATGAGCAGTTCTTC | CASSTTRGTRVTYNEQFF
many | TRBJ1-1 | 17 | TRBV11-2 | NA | TGTGCCAGCAGCCACCCATTGCGGGGCAGGGGGAACACTGAAGCTTTCTTT | CASSHPLRGRGNTEAFF
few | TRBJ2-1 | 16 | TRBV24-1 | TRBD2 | TGTGCCACCAGTGATAGTTGGCTAGCGGGTGTGAATGAGCAGTTCTTC | CATSDSWLAGVNEQFF
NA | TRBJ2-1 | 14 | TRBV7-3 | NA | TGTGCCAGCAGCGAAACCAGGGGAAACTATGAGCAGTTCTTC | CASSETRGNYEQFF
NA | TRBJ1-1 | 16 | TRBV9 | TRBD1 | TGTGCCAGCAGCGAAAGGCAGGGGGCTGGTTGGACTGAAGCTTTCTTT | CASSERQGAGWTEAFF
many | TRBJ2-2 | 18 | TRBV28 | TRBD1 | TGTGCCAGCAGCCCCCGGGCGACAGGGATTACGAACACCGGGGAGCTGTTTTTT | CASSPRATGITNTGELFF
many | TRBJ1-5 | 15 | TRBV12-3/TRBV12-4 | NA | TGTGCCAGCAATCCATCAGGGGTGGTCAATCAGCCCCAGCATTTT | CASNPSGVVNQPQHF
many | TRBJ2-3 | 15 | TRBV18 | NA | TGTGCCAGCTCAGCGGGATCTCGAGACACAGATACGCAGTATTTT | CASSAGSRDTDTQYF
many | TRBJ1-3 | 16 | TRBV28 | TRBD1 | TGTGCCAGCAGTGACGGACAGGGAGTCTCTGGAAACACCATATATTTT | CASSDGQGVSGNTIYF
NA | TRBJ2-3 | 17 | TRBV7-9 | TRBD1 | TGTGCCAGCAGCACCACTCGACAGGGGGGTCCGAGCCATACGCAGTATTTT | CASSTTRQGGPSHTQYF
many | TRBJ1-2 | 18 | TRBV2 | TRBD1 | TGTGCCAGCAGTGATTCGAGGTCAGGGGGCTGGACTAACTATGGCTACACCTTC | CASSDSRSGGWTNYGYTF
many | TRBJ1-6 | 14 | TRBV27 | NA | TGTGCCAGCAGTTTTGTAGGGTTCAATTCACCCCTCCACTTT | CASSFVGFNSPLHF
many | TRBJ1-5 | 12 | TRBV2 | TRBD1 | TGTGCCAGCAAGACAGGGGTTCAGCCCCAGCATTTT | CASKTGVQPQHF
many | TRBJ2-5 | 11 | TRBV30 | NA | TGTGCCTGGGACCAGCAAGAGACCCAGTACTTC | CAWDQQETQYF
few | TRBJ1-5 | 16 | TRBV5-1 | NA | TGCGCCAGCAGCTCTTTACCGGACCGTCAGAATCAGCCCCAGCATTTT | CASSSLPDRQNQPQHF
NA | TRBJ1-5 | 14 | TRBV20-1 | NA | TGCAGTGCTAGAGTGGGGGATGGCAATCAGCCCCAGCATTTT | CSARVGDGNQPQHF
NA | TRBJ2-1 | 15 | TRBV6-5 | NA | TGTGCCAGCAGTTACTCAATTGCGGGTTACAATGAGCAGTTCTTC | CASSYSIAGYNEQFF
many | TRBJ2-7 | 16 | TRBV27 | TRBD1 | TGTGCCAGCACGCTATCTGGGGGACAGGGGGCCTACGAGCAGTACTTC | CASTLSGGQGAYEQYF
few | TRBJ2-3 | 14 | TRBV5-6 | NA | TGTGCCAGCTGCCCCCGAGCGGGCACAGATACGCAGTATTTT | CASCPRAGTDTQYF
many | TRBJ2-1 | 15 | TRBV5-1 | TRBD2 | TGCGCCAGCAGCTCAGCGGGAGGAGTGGCGGGCGAGCAGTTCTTC | CASSSAGGVAGEQFF
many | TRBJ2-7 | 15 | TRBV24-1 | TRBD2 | TGTGCCACCAGTGACCCGACTAGCGGGCGGAACGAGCAGTACTTC | CATSDPTSGRNEQYF
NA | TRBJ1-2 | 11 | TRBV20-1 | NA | TGCAGTGCTAGAGACGACGGAGGCTACACCTTC | CSARDDGGYTF
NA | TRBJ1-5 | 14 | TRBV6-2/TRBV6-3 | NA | TGTGCCAGCAGACCCGACAGAGGTGTTCAGCCCCAGCATTTT | CASRPDRGVQPQHF
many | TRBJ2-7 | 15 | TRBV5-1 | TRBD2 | TGCGCCAGCAGCCGCCTAGCGGGAGGGCCCTACGAGCAGTACTTC | CASSRLAGGPYEQYF
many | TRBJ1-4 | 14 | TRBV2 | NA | TGTGCCAGCAGACAGGGTTTTGAATCTGAAAAACTGTTTTTT | CASRQGFESEKLFF
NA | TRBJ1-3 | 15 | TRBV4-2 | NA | TGTGCCAGCAGCCAAGCAGGTCTCTCTGGAAACACCATATATTTT | CASSQAGLSGNTIYF
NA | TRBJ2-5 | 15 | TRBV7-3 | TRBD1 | TGTGCCAGCAGCAGACAGGGACACCAAATAGAGACCCAGTACTTC | CASSRQGHQIETQYF
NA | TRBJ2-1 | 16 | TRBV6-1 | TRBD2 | TGTGCCAGCAGTGAAGGGTCTGGCGGGAGGTACAATGAGCAGTTCTTC | CASSEGSGGRYNEQFF
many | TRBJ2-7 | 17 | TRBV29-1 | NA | TGCAGCCTGGCTTTGGGACCGGGCCCCCCGTGGGACTACGAGCAGTACTTC | CSLALGPGPPWDYEQYF
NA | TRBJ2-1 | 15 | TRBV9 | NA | TGTGCCAGCAGCGTCATGGGTAGCGACTACAATGAGCAGTTCTTC | CASSVMGSDYNEQFF
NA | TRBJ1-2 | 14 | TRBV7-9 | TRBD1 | TGTGCCAGCAGCTCCAGGGGGCTCCTCTATGGCTACACCTTC | CASSSRGLLYGYTF
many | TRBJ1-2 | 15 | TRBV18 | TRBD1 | TGTGCCAGCTCACCCGACAGGGATCGGAGCTATGGCTACACCTTC | CASSPDRDRSYGYTF
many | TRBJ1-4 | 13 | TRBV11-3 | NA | TGTGCCAGCAGCTTGAGCGGCCATGAAAAACTGTTTTTT | CASSLSGHEKLFF
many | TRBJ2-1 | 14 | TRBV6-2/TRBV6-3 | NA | TGTGCCAGCAGTTACCTGAGGCCTAACAATGAGCAGTTCTTC | CASSYLRPNNEQFF
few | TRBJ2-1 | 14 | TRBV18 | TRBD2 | TGTGCCAGCTCACCCCCTAGCGGGGGCAATGAGCAGTTCTTC | CASSPPSGGNEQFF
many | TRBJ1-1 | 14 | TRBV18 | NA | TGTGCCAGCTCACCACCTTTAACGGGCACTGAAGCTTTCTTT | CASSPPLTGTEAFF
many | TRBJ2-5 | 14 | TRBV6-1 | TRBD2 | TGTGCCAGCAGTCTTAGCGGGAGTACAGAGACCCAGTACTTC | CASSLSGSTETQYF
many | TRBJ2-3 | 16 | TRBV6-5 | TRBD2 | TGTGCCAGCAGTTACTCGGGGACTAGCGCGACAGATACGCAGTATTTT | CASSYSGTSATDTQYF
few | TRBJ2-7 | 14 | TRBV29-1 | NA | TGCAGCGTTGAGTTTGGGACAACCTCCTACGAGCAGTACTTC | CSVEFGTTSYEQYF
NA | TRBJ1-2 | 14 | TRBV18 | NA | TGTGCCAGCTCACCCAACGAGGGGAACTATGGCTACACCTTC | CASSPNEGNYGYTF